What follows describes a single T cell receptor beta chain. Its target is not known. The repertoire was sequenced with immunoSEQ multiplex PCR; TCRdb's copy has only in-frame clones and lacks some. The sample lists tens of thousands of clones; around 85% were seen once. The sample originates from a study of OX40 agonist ivuxolimab in advanced cancers. Whole-study findings and limits: Near-lowest levels of clonal expansion characterized partial responders at 0.1-3.0 mg/kg.

The source of this sequence is an adult with an advanced solid tumor such as melanoma, head and neck, liver or kidney cancer. This specimen consisted of CD4+ or CD8+ T cells sorted from blood, obtained in a trial of the OX40 agonist ivuxolimab.

The CDR3 here is CASRVRGNTEAFF. In DNA, the CDR3 is TGTGCCAGCAGGGTCAGGGGAAACACTGAAGCTTTCTTT. This sequence joins TRBV2 and TRBJ1-1; a weak D match, TRBD1 (6 bases). Germline V gene sequence: CDR1 SNHLY, CDR2 FYNNEI. Trimming took off 6 bases at V and 2 bases at J, with 10 bases between the two ends. There are 13 residues in the CDR3.